This note documents a single TCR beta chain sequence. V was clipped by 0 bases and J by 3 bases, with 8 bases between them. The germline V gene has CDR1 SGHNT and CDR2 YENEEA. This CDR3 has 15 amino acids. The data stem from a study of blood T cell repertoires in COVID-19. Study-level background: T cells, B-cell-depleted T cells, or PBMCs supplied cDNA or gDNA.

In the source study's methods: By means of reference gene primer amplification, nucleated cell counts were estimated. TCRdb keeps only in-frame clones here, not all; method: immunoSEQ multiplex PCR. That table supplies the V and J calls and clone size; D and trimming were determined from the DNA. The sample records under 90,000 clones, roughly 85% being singletons. The sample consisted of peripheral blood. This TCR derives from a man aged 55 to 70 with acute or convalescent COVID-19. This rearrangement joins TRBV11-3 to TRBJ2-2; D gene unclear. CDR3 region: CASSLDGSYTGELFF. The CDR3 coding sequence is TGTGCCAGCAGCTTAGACGGTAGTTACACCGGGGAGCTGTTTTTT.